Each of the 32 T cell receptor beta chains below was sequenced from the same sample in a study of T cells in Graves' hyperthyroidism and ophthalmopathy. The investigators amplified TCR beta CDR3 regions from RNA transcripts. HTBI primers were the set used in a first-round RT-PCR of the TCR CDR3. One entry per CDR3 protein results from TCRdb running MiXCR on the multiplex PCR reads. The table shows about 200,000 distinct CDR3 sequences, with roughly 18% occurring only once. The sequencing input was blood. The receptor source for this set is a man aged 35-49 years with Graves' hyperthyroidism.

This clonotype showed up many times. CDR3 sequence reads: CASSQWGQNTGELFF. The CDR3 DNA reads TGTGCCAGCAGCCAATGGGGACAGAACACCGGGGAGCTGTTTTTT. The V call is TRBV3-1, the J call TRBJ2-2; TRBD1 might be the D (6 bases). Between the trimmed V and J ends, which lost 2 bases and 1 base, there was a span of 8 bases. Germline V gene lookup returns CDR1 LGHDT and CDR2 YNNKEL (reference sequence). CDR3 length: 15 amino acids.

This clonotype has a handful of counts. CDR3 in amino acids: CSASYRTGGMVITEAFF. In nucleotides, the CDR3 is TGCAGTGCTAGTTACCGGACAGGGGGGATGGTGATCACTGAAGCTTTCTTT. The chain carries TRBV20-1 and TRBJ1-1; TRBD1 agrees at 10 bases. Unmatched junction bases numbered 14, after V lost 3 bases and J lost 4 bases. CDR1 DFQATT and CDR2 SNEGSKA come from the germline V gene (reference sequence). CDR3 length: 17 residues.

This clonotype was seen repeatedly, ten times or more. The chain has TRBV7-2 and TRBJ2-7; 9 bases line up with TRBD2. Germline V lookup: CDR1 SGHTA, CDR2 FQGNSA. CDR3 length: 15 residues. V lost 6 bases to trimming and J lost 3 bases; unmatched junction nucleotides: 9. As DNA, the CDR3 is TGTGCCAGCAGACAACAGCGGGGGGAGAACTACGAGCAGTACTTC. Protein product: CASRQQRGENYEQYF. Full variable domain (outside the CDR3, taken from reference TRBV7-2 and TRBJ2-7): GAGVSQSPSNKVTEKGKDVELRCDPISGHTALYWYRQSLGQGLEFLIYFQGNSAPDKSGLPSDRFSAERTGGSVSTLTIQRTQQEDSAVYLCASRQQRGENYEQYFGPGTRLTVT.

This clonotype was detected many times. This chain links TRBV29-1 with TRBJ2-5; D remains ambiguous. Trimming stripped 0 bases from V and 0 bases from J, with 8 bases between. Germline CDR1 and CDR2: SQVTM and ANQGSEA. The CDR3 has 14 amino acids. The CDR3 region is CSVEDRQYQETQYF. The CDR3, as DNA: TGCAGCGTTGAAGATCGGCAGTACCAAGAGACCCAGTACTTC.

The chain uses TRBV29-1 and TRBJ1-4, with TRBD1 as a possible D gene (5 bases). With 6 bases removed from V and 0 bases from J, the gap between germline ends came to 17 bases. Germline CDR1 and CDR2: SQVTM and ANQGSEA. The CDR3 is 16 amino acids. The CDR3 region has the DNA TGCAGCGTAAGAATCGGACAAGCTGCAACTAATGAAAAACTGTTTTTT. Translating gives CSVRIGQAATNEKLFF.

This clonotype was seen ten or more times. CDR3 sequence (DNA): TGTGCCAGCAGTCTCCATCCGGTACGGAACACTGAAGCTTTCTTT. Translating it yields CASSLHPVRNTEAFF. The chain combines TRBV28 with TRBJ1-1; D is unresolved. V dropped 5 bases and J dropped 1 base, with 14 bases sitting between them. The CDR3 runs to 15 residues. Germline values: CDR1 MDHEN, CDR2 SYDVKM.

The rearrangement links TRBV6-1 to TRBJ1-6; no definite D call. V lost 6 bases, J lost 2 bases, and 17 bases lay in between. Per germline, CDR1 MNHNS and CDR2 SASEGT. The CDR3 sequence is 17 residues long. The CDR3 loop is CASSFVRPGTYNSPLHF. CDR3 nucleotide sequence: TGTGCCAGCAGCTTCGTCCGCCCCGGGACCTATAATTCACCCCTCCACTTT.

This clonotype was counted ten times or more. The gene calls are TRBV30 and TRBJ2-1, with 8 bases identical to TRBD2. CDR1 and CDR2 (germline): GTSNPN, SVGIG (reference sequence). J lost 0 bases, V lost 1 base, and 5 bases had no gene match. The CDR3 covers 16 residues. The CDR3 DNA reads TGTGCCTGGAGTGGGGTAGCGGGGTCCTCCTACAATGAGCAGTTCTTC. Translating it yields CAWSGVAGSSYNEQFF.

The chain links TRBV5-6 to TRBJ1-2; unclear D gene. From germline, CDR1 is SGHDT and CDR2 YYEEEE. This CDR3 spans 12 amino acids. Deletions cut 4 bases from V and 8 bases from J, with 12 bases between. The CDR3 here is CASSNPSRGYTF. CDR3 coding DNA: TGTGCCAGCAGCAACCCTTCTAGAGGCTACACCTTC.

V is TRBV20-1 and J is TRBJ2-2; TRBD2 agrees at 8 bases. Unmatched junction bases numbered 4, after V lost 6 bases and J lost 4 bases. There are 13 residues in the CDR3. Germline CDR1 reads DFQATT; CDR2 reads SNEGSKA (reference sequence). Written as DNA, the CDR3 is TGCAGTGCCCTAGCGGGCGGCACCGGGGAGCTGTTTTTT. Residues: CSALAGGTGELFF.

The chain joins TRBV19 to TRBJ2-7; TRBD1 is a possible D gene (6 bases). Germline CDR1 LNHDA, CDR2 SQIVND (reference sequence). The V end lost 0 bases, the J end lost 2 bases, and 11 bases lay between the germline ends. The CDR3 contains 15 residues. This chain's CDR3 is CASSIDRTGTYEQYF. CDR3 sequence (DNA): TGTGCCAGTAGTATAGATCGTACAGGGACCTACGAGCAGTACTTC.

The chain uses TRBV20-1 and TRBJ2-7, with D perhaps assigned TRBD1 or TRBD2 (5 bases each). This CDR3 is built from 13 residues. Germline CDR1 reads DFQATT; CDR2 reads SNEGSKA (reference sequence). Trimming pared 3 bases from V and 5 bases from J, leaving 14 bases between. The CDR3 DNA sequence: TGCAGTGCTAGCAGGATCGGGGACGACGAGCAGTACTTC. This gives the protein CSASRIGDDEQYF.

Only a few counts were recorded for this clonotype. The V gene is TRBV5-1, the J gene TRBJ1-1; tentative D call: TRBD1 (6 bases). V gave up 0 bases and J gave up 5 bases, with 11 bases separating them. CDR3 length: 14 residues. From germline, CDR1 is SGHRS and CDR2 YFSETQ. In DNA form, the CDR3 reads TGCGCCAGCAGCTTGGACAGGGCAACAACTGAAGCTTTCTTT. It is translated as CASSLDRATTEAFF.

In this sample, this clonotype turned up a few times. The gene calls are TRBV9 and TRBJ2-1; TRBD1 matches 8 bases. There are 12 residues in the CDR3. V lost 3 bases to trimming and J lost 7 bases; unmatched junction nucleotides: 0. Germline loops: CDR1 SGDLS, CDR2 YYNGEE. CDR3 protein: CASSGTGNEQFF. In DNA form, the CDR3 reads TGTGCCAGCAGCGGGACAGGGAATGAGCAGTTCTTC.

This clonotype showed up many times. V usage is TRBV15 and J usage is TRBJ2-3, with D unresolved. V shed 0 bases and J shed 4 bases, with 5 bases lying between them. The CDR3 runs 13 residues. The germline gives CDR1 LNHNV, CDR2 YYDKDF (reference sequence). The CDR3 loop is CATSRDPSDTQYF. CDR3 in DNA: TGTGCCACCAGCAGAGATCCCTCAGATACGCAGTATTTT.

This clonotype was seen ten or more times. In DNA form, the CDR3 reads TGCAGTGCTAACAAGGGAGGGTCACGGTACAATGAGCAGTTCTTC. Protein product: CSANKGGSRYNEQFF. V usage is TRBV20-1 and J usage is TRBJ2-1, with 7 bases matching TRBD2. Germline CDR1 and CDR2: DFQATT and SNEGSKA (reference sequence). This CDR3 is built from 15 residues. The ends lost 4 bases at V and 4 bases at J; junction bases unmatched: 10.

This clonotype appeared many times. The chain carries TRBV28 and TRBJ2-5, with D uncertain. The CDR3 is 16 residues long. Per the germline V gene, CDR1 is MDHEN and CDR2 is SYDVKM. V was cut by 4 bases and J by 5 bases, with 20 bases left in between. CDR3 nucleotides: TGTGCCAGCAGTTCATACGACCCTGTGGAAGGGGAGACCCAGTACTTC. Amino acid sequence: CASSSYDPVEGETQYF. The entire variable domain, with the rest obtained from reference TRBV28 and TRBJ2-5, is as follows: DVKVTQSSRYLVKRTGEKVFLECVQDMDHENMFWYRQDPGLGLRLIYFSYDVKMKEKGDIPEGYSVSREKKERFSLILESASTNQTSMYLCASSSYDPVEGETQYFGPGTRLLVL.

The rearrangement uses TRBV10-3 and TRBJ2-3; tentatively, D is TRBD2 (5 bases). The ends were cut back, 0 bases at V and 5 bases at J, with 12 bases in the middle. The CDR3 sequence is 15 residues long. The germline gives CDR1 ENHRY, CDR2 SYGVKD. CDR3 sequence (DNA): TGTGCCATCAGTGAGTCCGGGAACGCAGTAGATACGCAGTATTTT. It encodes CAISESGNAVDTQYF.

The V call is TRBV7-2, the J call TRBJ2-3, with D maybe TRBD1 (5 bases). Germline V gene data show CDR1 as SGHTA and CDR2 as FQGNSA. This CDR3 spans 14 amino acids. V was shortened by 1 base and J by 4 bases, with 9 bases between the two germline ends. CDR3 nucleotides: TGTGCCAGCAGCTTAGATCCAGGGTCAGATACGCAGTATTTT. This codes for CASSLDPGSDTQYF.

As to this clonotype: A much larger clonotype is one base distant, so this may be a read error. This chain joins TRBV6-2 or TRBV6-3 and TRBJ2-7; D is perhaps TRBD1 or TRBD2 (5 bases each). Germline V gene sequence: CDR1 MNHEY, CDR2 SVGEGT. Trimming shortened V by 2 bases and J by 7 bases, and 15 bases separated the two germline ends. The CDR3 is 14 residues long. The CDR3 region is CASSYGAGAWEQYF. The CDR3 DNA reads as TGTGCCAGCAGTTACGGGGCGGGCGCATGGGAGCAGTACTTC.

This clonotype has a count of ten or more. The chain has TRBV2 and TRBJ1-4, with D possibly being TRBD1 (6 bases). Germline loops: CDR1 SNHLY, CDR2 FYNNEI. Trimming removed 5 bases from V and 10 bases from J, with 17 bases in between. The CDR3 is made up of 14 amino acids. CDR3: CASSLRDTQGKLFF. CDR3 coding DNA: TGTGCCAGCAGTTTACGGGACACCCAAGGAAAACTGTTTTTT.

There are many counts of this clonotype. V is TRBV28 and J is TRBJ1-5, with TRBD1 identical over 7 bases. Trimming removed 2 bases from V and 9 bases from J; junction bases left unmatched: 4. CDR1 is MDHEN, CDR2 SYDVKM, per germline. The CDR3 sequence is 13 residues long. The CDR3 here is CASSLTRGGPQHF. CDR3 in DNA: TGTGCCAGCAGTTTAACCAGGGGGGGGCCCCAGCATTTT.

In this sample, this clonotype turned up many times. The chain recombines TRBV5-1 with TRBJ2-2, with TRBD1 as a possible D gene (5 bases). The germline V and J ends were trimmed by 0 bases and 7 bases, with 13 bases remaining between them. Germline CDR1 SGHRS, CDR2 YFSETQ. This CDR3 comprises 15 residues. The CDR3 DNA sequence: TGCGCCAGCAGCTTGGAAGCACAGGCCAGCGGGGAGCTGTTTTTT. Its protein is CASSLEAQASGELFF.

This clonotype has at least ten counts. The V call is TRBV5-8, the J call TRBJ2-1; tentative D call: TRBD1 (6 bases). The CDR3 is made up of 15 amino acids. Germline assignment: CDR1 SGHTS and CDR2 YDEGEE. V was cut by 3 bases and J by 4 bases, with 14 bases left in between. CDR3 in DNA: TGTGCCAGCAGCTACGGCAGGGGCGGGTACAATGAGCAGTTCTTC. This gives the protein CASSYGRGGYNEQFF.

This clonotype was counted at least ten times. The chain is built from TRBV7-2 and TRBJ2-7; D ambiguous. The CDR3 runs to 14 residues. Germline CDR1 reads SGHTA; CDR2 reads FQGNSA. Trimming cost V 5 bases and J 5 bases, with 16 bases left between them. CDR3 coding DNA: TGTGCCAGCAGCCATGGAATGAGGAGAGACGAGCAGTACTTC. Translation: CASSHGMRRDEQYF.

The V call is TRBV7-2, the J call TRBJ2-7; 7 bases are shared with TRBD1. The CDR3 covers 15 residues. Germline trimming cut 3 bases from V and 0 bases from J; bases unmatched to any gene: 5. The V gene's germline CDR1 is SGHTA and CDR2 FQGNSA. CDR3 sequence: CASSFTGTDSYEQYF. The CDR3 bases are TGTGCCAGCAGCTTCACCGGGACAGACTCCTACGAGCAGTACTTC.

The CDR3 DNA follows: TGTGCCAGCAGTACCCGGGACAGGCCTCCCTACGAGCAGTACTTC. Encoded protein: CASSTRDRPPYEQYF. V and J are TRBV27 and TRBJ2-7; 8 nucleotides match TRBD1. The CDR3 is 15 amino acids. CDR1 is MNHEY and CDR2 is SMNVEV in the germline V gene (reference sequence). Trimming removed 5 bases from V and 2 bases from J; junction bases left unmatched: 8.

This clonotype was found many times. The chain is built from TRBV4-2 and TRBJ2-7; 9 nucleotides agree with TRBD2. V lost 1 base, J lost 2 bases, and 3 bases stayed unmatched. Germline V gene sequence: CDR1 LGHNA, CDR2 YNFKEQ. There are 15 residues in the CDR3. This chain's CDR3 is CASSQVASGAYEQYF. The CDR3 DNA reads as TGTGCCAGCAGCCAAGTGGCTAGCGGGGCCTACGAGCAGTACTTC.

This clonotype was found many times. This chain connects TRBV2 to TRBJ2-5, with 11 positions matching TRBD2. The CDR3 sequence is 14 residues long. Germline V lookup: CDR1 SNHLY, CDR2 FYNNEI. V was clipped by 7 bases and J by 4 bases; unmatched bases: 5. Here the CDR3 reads CASTETSGIETQYF. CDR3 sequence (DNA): TGTGCCAGCACAGAGACTAGCGGGATAGAGACCCAGTACTTC.

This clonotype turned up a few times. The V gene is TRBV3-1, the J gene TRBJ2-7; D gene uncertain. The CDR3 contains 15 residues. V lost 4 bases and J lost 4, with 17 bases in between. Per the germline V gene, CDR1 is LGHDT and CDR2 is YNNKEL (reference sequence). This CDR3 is CASSPQYSDGYEQYF. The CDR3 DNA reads TGTGCCAGCAGCCCTCAGTATAGTGACGGTTACGAGCAGTACTTC.

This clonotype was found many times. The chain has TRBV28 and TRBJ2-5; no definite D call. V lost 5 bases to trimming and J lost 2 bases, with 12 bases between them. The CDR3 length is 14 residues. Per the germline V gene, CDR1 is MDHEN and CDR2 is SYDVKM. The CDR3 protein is CASSESRDQETQYF. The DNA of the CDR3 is TGTGCCAGCAGTGAGTCAAGGGATCAAGAGACCCAGTACTTC.

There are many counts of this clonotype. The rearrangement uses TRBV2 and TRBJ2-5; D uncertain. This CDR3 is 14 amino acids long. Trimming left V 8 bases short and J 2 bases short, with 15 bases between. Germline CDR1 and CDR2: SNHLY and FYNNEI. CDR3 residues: CASRSSYTQETQYF. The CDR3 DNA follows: TGTGCCAGCCGTTCGAGCTATACACAAGAGACCCAGTACTTC.